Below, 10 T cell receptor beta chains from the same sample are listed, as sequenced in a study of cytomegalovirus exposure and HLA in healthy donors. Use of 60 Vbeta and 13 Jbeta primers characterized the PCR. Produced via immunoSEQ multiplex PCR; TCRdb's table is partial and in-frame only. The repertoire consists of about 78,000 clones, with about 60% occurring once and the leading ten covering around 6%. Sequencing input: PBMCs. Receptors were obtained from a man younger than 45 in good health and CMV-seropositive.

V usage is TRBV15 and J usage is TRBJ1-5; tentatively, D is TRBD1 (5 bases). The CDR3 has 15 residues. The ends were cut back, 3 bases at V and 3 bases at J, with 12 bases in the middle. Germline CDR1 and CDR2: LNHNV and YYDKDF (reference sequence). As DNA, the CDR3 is TGTGCCACCAGCAGCGATAAGGGACTCAATCAGCCCCAGCATTTT. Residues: CATSSDKGLNQPQHF.

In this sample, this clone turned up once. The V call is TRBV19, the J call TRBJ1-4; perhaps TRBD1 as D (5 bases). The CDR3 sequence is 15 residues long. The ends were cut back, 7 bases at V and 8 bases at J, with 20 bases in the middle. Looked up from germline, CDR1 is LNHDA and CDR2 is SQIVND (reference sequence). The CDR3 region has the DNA TGTGCCAGTACGGGGGTGGTGGGTGCGGGGGAAAAACTGTTTTTT. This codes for CASTGVVGAGEKLFF.

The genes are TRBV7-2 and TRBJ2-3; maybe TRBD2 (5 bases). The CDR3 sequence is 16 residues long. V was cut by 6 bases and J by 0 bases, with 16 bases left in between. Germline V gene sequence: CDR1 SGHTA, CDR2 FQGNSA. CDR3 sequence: CASSLWASSSTDTQYF. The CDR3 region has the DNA TGTGCCAGCAGTCTTTGGGCTAGCTCTAGCACAGATACGCAGTATTTT.

CDR3 sequence: CATERQGYFYEQYF. The CDR3 DNA reads as TGTGCCACCGAGCGACAGGGGTATTTCTACGAGCAGTACTTC. This sequence joins TRBV13 and TRBJ2-7, with 8 bases that match TRBD1. V lost 10 bases, J lost 3 bases, and 11 bases stayed unmatched. The germline V gene has CDR1 PRHDT and CDR2 FYEKMQ (reference sequence). The CDR3 is made up of 14 amino acids. The variable domain in full, with the rest retrieved from reference TRBV13 and TRBJ2-7, is AAGVIQSPRHLIKEKRETATLKCYPIPRHDTVYWYQQGPGQDPQFLISFYEKMQSDKGSIPDRFSAQQFSDYHSELNMSSLELGDSALYFCATERQGYFYEQYFGPGTRLTVT.

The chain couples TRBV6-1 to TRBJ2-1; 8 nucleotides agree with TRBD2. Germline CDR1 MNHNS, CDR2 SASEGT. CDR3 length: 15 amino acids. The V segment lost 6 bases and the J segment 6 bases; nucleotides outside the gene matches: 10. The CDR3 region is CASRQAGEGVNEQFF. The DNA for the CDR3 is TGTGCCAGCAGGCAAGCGGGAGAAGGGGTCAATGAGCAGTTCTTC.

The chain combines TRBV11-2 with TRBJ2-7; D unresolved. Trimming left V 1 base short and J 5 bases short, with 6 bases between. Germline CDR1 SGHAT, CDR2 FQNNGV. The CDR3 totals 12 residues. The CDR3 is CASSLVENEQYF. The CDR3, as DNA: TGTGCCAGCAGCTTAGTAGAGAACGAGCAGTACTTC. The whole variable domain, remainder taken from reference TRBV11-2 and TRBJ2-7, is EAGVAQSPRYKIIEKRQSVAFWCNPISGHATLYWYQQILGQGPKLLIQFQNNGVVDDSQLPKDRFSAERLKGVDSTLKIQPAKLEDSAVYLCASSLVENEQYFGPGTRLTVT.

CDR3 residues: CASRPPTGGRGYTF. The CDR3 nucleotides are TGTGCCAGCAGACCCCCGACAGGGGGACGAGGCTACACCTTC. The rearrangement joins TRBV28 to TRBJ1-2, with TRBD1 matching over 9 bases. CDR1 is MDHEN, CDR2 SYDVKM, per germline. The V gene end was trimmed by 6 bases and the J gene end by 8 bases; junction bases not matched to a gene: 10. The CDR3 contains 14 residues.

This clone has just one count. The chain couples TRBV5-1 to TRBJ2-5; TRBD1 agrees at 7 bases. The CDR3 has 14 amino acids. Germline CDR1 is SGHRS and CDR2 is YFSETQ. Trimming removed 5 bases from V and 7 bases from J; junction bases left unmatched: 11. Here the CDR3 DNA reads TGCGCCAGCAGTTTTGAACAGGGGTTTGGGACCCAGTACTTC. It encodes CASSFEQGFGTQYF.

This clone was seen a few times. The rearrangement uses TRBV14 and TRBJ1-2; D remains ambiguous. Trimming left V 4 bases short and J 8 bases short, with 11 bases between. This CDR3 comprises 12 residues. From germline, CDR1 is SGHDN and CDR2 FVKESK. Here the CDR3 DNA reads TGTGCCAGCAGCCCCGGGCGGGTAGGCTACACCTTC. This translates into CASSPGRVGYTF.

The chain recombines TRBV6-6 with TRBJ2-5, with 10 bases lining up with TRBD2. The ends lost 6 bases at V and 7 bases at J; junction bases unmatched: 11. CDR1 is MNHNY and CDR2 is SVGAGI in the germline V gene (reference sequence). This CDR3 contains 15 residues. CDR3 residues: CASSQTSGTLGTQYF. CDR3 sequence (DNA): TGTGCCAGCAGCCAAACTAGCGGGACCCTGGGGACCCAGTACTTC.